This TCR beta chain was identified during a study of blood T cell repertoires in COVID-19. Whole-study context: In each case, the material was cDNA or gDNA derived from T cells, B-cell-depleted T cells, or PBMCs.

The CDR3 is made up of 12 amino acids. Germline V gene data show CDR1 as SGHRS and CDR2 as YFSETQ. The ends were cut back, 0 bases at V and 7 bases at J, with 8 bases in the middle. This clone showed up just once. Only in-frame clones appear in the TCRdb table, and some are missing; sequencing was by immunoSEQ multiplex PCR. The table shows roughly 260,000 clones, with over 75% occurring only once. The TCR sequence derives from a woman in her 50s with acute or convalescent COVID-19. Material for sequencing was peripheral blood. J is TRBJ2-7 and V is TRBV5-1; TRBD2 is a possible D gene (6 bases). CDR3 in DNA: TGCGCCAGCAGCTTGGGGGCGGGGGAGCAGTACTTC. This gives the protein CASSLGAGEQYF. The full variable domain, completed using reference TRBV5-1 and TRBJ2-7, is KAGVTQTPRYLIKTRGQQVTLSCSPISGHRSVSWYQQTPGQGLQFLFEYFSETQRNKGNFPGRFSGRQFSNSRSEMNVSTLELGDSALYLCASSLGAGEQYFGPGTRLTVT.